The present entry profiles one TCR beta chain with its context. What it binds is unknown. The sample belongs to a study of T cells in Graves' hyperthyroidism and ophthalmopathy. Findings of the study overall: Among thyroid clonotypes expanded above 0.001, most also appeared in blood.

From RNA transcripts, TCR beta CDR3 regions were amplified. The HTBI primer set drove a first-round RT-PCR of the TCR CDR3. TCRdb re-analysed the multiplex PCR reads in MiXCR, keeping a single row per CDR3 protein. The repertoire includes a few hundred thousand distinct CDR3 sequences, about 13% of them detected once, and roughly 9.2% sits in the top ten. CDR1 is LNHNV, CDR2 YYDKDF, per germline (reference sequence). The CDR3 length is 16 residues. Trimming cost V 0 bases and J 3 bases; bases outside gene matches: 2. The TCR originated in a woman in her late teens or twenties with Graves' hyperthyroidism. The rearrangement uses TRBV15 and TRBJ2-6; 7 nucleotides agree with TRBD1. Sequencing was carried out using blood. The CDR3 here is CATSRDQGVGANVLTF. The CDR3 nucleotides are TGTGCCACCAGCAGAGATCAGGGGGTTGGGGCCAACGTCCTGACTTTC.